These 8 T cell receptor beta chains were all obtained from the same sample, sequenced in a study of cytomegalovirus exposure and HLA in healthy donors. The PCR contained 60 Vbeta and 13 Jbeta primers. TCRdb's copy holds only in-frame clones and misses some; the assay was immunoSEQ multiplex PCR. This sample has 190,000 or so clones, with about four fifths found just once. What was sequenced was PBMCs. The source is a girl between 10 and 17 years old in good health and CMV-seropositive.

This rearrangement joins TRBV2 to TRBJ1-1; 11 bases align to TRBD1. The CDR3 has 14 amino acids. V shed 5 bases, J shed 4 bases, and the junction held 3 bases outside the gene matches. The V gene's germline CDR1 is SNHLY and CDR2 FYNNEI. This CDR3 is CASSSGTGGTEAFF. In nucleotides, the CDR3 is TGTGCCAGCAGTTCCGGGACAGGGGGCACTGAAGCTTTCTTT.

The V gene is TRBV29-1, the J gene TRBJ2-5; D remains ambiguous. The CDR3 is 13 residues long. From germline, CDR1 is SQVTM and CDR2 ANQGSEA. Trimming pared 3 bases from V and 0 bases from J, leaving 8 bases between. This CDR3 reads CSVEGRNQETQYF. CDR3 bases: TGCAGCGTTGAGGGCCGAAACCAAGAGACCCAGTACTTC. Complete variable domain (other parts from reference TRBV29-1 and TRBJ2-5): SAVISQKPSRDICQRGTSLTIQCQVDSQVTMMFWYRQQPGQSLTLIATANQGSEATYESGFVIDKFPISRPNLTFSTLTVSNMSPEDSSIYLCSVEGRNQETQYFGPGTRLLVL.

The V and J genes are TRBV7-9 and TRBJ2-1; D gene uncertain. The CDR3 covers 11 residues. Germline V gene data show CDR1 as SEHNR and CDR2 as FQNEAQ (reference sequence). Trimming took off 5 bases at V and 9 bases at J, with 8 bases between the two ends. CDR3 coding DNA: TGTGCCAGCAGCCCCCAGGCTGAGCAGTTCTTC. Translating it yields CASSPQAEQFF.

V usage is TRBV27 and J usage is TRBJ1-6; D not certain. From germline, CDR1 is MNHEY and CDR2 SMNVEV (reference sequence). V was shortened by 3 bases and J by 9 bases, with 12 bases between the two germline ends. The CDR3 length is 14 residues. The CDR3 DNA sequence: TGTGCCAGCAGTTTCCCGACCCCGGGTTCACCCCTCCACTTT. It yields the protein CASSFPTPGSPLHF.

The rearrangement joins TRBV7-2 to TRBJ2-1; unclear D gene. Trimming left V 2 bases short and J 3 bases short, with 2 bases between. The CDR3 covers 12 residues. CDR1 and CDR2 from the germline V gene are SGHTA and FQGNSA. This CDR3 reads CASSLRYNEQFF. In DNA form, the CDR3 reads TGTGCCAGCAGCTTACGCTACAATGAGCAGTTCTTC.

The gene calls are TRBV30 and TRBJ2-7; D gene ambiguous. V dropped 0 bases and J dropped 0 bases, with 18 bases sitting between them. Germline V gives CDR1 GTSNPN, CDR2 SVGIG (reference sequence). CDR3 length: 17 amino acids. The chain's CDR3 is CAWSVVILNILSYEQYF. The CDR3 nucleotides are TGTGCCTGGAGTGTGGTCATCCTTAACATCCTCTCCTACGAGCAGTACTTC.

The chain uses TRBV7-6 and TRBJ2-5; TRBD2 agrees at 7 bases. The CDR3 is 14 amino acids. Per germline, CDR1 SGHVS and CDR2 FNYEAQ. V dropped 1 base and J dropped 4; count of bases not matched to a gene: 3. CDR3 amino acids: CASSLGPSGETQYF. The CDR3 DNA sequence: TGTGCCAGCAGCTTAGGTCCTAGCGGAGAGACCCAGTACTTC.

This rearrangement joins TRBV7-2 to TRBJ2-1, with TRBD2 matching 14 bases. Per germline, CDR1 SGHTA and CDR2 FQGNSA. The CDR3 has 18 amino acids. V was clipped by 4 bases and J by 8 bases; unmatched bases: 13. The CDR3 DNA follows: TGTGCCAGCAGCTCCCGACTAGCGGGGGGGTTGGGACGTGATGAGCAGTTCTTC. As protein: CASSSRLAGGLGRDEQFF.